The T cell receptor beta chain under discussion was sequenced for a study of cytomegalovirus exposure and HLA in healthy donors. Researchers ran the PCR with 60 Vbeta and 13 Jbeta primers. Produced via immunoSEQ multiplex PCR; TCRdb's table is partial and in-frame only. The sample lists about 100,000 clones; roughly 84% were seen once. Study results and caveats: In an earlier analysis, most TCR beta V segments were productive about 87% or about 30% of the time. As a later analysis showed, a missense DCLRE1C variant was linked to trimming of TCR beta V- and J-genes. Being indistinguishable, some V segments were excluded, TRBV6-2 and TRBV6-3 among them.

About this clone: Its antigen remains unidentified.

Per the germline V gene, CDR1 is ENHRY and CDR2 is SYGVKD. The CDR3 sequence is 15 residues long. Trimming took 2 bases from V and 0 from J, leaving 10 bases between them. The TCR was taken from a woman younger than 30 in good health and CMV-seronegative. V is TRBV10-3 and J is TRBJ2-5; no clear D. Sequenced input: PBMCs. The CDR3 spells CAISEPGPYQETQYF. The CDR3 DNA reads TGTGCCATCAGTGAGCCTGGGCCGTACCAAGAGACCCAGTACTTC.